This passage covers 10 T cell receptor beta chains from one sample sequenced in a study of CXCR3-negative and CXCR3-positive naive CD8 T cells. The libraries of TRB cDNA were prepared using 5' RACE with UMI labels. TCRdb derives one entry per CDR3 protein from the 5' RACE reads, leaving out DNA. Its table lists roughly 130,000 distinct CDR3 sequences. Findings and limits, study-wide: The TRB CDR3s that CXCR3-positive naive cells carried were more hydrophobic than those of CXCR3-negative naive cells.

The antigens for these receptors are not known. Sequencing used naive CXCR3+ CD8+ T cells from blood. Specified subset: CD45RO-CCR7+CD27+CD95- naive CD8+ T cells expressing CXCR3 (TNR3+). The receptors stem from a human donor in good health. Some clones in this sample may be carry-over from other donors' samples.

The rearrangement uses TRBV7-3 and TRBJ2-1; TCRdb gives TRBD1 as the D gene, but with no DNA this cannot be confirmed. The length of the CDR3 is 13 residues. Germline loops: CDR1 SGHTA, CDR2 FQGTGA. The CDR3 loop reads CASSLTGTDEQFF.

This chain connects TRBV2 to TRBJ2-1; TCRdb returns TRBD1, unconfirmable since there is no DNA. CDR1 and CDR2 from the germline V gene are SNHLY and FYNNEI. The CDR3 has 13 residues. CDR3 region: CASVGDPGNEQFF.

The chain uses TRBV27 and TRBJ2-1; TCRdb gives TRBD1 as the D gene, but with no DNA this cannot be confirmed. The CDR3 length is 15 residues. Germline values: CDR1 MNHEY, CDR2 SMNVEV (reference sequence). CDR3 residues: CASSFQDRIHNEQFF.

This chain joins TRBV5-1 and TRBJ2-7; with no DNA, the TCRdb D assignment of TRBD1 cannot be verified. The CDR3 totals 13 residues. Per germline, CDR1 SGHRS and CDR2 YFSETQ. CDR3 sequence: CARSPLLGDEQYF.

CDR3 sequence: CASSHAGGNTEAFF. This chain connects TRBV7-9 to TRBJ1-1. The CDR3 has 14 residues. The germline V gene encodes CDR1 SEHNR and CDR2 FQNEAQ (reference sequence).

The V call is TRBV5-1, the J call TRBJ2-3; TCRdb outputs TRBD2, but without DNA this stays unchecked. The CDR3 has 14 residues. Germline lookup yields CDR1 SGHRS and CDR2 YFSETQ. CDR3 sequence: CASSRDFSTDTQYF. Based on the CDR3 plus reference TRBV5-1 and TRBJ2-3, the full variable domain is KAGVTQTPRYLIKTRGQQVTLSCSPISGHRSVSWYQQTPGQGLQFLFEYFSETQRNKGNFPGRFSGRQFSNSRSEMNVSTLELGDSALYLCASSRDFSTDTQYFGPGTRLTVL.

This chain links TRBV6-4 with TRBJ2-1; TCRdb gives TRBD2 as the D gene, but with no DNA this cannot be confirmed. Germline values: CDR1 MRHNA, CDR2 SNTAGT. There are 15 residues in the CDR3. CDR3 residues: CASSDGEHLANEQFF.

The rearrangement links TRBV6-2 or TRBV6-3 to TRBJ1-5; TCRdb reports TRBD1, a call that lacks DNA to check it against. This CDR3 is built from 14 residues. Germline V CDR1 and CDR2: MNHEY, SVGEGT. CDR3 amino acids: CASSTSGGNQPQHF.

The chain couples TRBV7-9 to TRBJ2-1; TCRdb reports TRBD1, a call that lacks DNA to check it against. Germline V gene data show CDR1 as SEHNR and CDR2 as FQNEAQ (reference sequence). The CDR3 extends over 13 amino acids. CDR3: CASSFAQGGEQFF.

This chain joins TRBV29-1 and TRBJ2-2; TCRdb calls TRBD2, which cannot be checked without DNA. CDR1 and CDR2 from the germline V gene are SQVTM and ANQGSEA. The CDR3 extends over 14 amino acids. Here the CDR3 reads CSVEDGRAGPGLFF.